A selection of T cell receptor beta chains follows, all from one sample in a study of liver allograft versus peripheral blood T cells. TCRdb reanalysed the reads using MiXCR and keeps one entry per CDR3 protein. The table lists 5,000 or so distinct CDR3 sequences, 14% of them singletons. The receptor set was obtained from a human patient who had a liver transplant. The T cells may partly be graft donor cells. CDR3s include the opening cysteine and the closing phenylalanine or tryptophan. D genes are given only for firm matches. Size is omitted from some rows. Given values are once, few, many or a class for expanded clones.

V gene	D gene	clone size	J gene	CDR3 DNA	CDR3 protein
TRBV6-1	-	medium-sized	TRBJ1-5	TGTGCCAGCAGCGGCCAACAGGGCAATCAGCCCCAGCATTTT	CASSGQQGNQPQHF
TRBV19	TRBD1	medium-sized	TRBJ1-1	TGTGCCAGTCCCCCTCTAGGACAGGGGGACGTTGGATTAAAGGAAGCTTTCTTT	CASPPLGQGDVGLKEAFF
TRBV7-9	-	-	TRBJ1-1	TGTGCCAGCAGCTACGCAGGGTATACTGAAGCTTTCTTT	CASSYAGYTEAFF
TRBV20-1	TRBD1	few	TRBJ1-2	TGCAGTGCTGTGGGACAGGTCTATGGCTACACCTTC	CSAVGQVYGYTF
TRBV6-2/TRBV6-3	-	medium-sized	TRBJ1-5	TGTGCCAGCTCTAGGTGGGGGGGCAATCAGCCCCAGCATTTT	CASSRWGGNQPQHF
TRBV28	-	medium-sized	TRBJ1-5	TGTGCCAGCAGTGGCAATCAGCCCCAGCATTTT	CASSGNQPQHF
TRBV9	-	few	TRBJ2-1	TGTGCCAGCAGCCCGCGGGTCTCCTACAATGAGCAGTTCTTC	CASSPRVSYNEQFF
TRBV6-2/TRBV6-3	-	-	TRBJ2-5	TGTGCCAGCAGACTTAGCGGCGCAAAGAGAACCCAGTACTTC	CASRLSGAKRTQYF
TRBV29-1	TRBD1	-	TRBJ1-1	TGCAGCGTTTGGACAGGGGGCGCCCCGGCTGAAGCTTTCTTT	CSVWTGGAPAEAFF
TRBV12-3/TRBV12-4	TRBD1	-	TRBJ1-1	TGTGCCAGCAGAGATAAGTTCCCGGACAGGGTGAACACTGAAGCTTTCTTT	CASRDKFPDRVNTEAFF
TRBV19	-	-	TRBJ1-5	TGTGCCAGTAAATCGGACAACAGAGGTTATAGCAATCAGCCCCAGCATTTT	CASKSDNRGYSNQPQHF
TRBV28	-	-	TRBJ2-7	TGTGCCAGCAGTTTATCTTTCCGCGGAGAGCAGTACTTC	CASSLSFRGEQYF
TRBV28	-	medium-sized	TRBJ1-1	TGTGCCAGCAGCCAAGGCGACCCGAACACTGAAGCTTTCTTT	CASSQGDPNTEAFF
TRBV6-5	-	many	TRBJ1-5	TGTGCCAGCAGGCGGACTGAAGGGAGCAATCAGCCCCAGCATTTT	CASRRTEGSNQPQHF
TRBV15	-	medium-sized	TRBJ1-2	TGTGCCACCAGCGGAATAGGGTACGGCTACACCTTC	CATSGIGYGYTF
TRBV7-2	TRBD1	few	TRBJ1-5	TGTGCCAGCAGCTTAGGGGGACAGCTCAATCAGCCCCAGCATTTT	CASSLGGQLNQPQHF
TRBV6-6	TRBD1	medium-sized	TRBJ1-2	TGTGCCAGCAGAGGGACAGGGAGGGGCGGCTACACCTTC	CASRGTGRGGYTF
TRBV7-9	TRBD2	many	TRBJ2-1	TGTGCCAGCAGCTTAGCGCTGGCGGGAGAGTACAATGAGCAGTTCTTC	CASSLALAGEYNEQFF
TRBV28	-	-	TRBJ1-1	TGTGCCAGCAGTTTACAGTACACTGAAGCTTTCTTT	CASSLQYTEAFF
TRBV24-1	TRBD2	many	TRBJ2-3	TGTGCCACCAGTGACCCCGGGACTAGCGAGGATACGCAGTATTTT	CATSDPGTSEDTQYF
TRBV30	TRBD2	-	TRBJ2-7	TGTGCCTGGAGTGACGGACTAGCGGGAAAGGGCGAGCAGTACTTC	CAWSDGLAGKGEQYF
TRBV20-1	TRBD1	many	TRBJ1-2	TGCAGTGCTAGAGGGCTTGAAGGACAGGGTGGGAACTATGGCTACACCTTC	CSARGLEGQGGNYGYTF
TRBV28	-	-	TRBJ1-2	TGTGCCAGCAGTTTAAGGGGGGCTCCTAACTATGGCTACACCTTC	CASSLRGAPNYGYTF
TRBV29-1	TRBD1	many	TRBJ2-2	TGCAGCGTGGGACAGGGTCACGGGGAGCTGTTTTTT	CSVGQGHGELFF
TRBV30	-	medium-sized	TRBJ1-3	TGTGCCTGGAGTGGGAGTTTTGGAAACACCATATATTTT	CAWSGSFGNTIYF
TRBV10-3	TRBD1	many	TRBJ1-2	TGTGCCACCAGGATACCCGGACAGGAGGGGAAGGGGTCTGGCTACACCTTC	CATRIPGQEGKGSGYTF
TRBV12-5	-	many	TRBJ1-2	TGTGCTAGTGGTTTGGGCTCAGCTAACTATGGCTACACCTTC	CASGLGSANYGYTF
TRBV9	-	medium-sized	TRBJ1-2	TGTGCCAGCAGCGTTAGCCGGGACACAGGCTACACCTTC	CASSVSRDTGYTF
TRBV27	TRBD1	medium-sized	TRBJ2-7	TGTGCCAGCAGTCCCCGACAGGGAGCTAAGTACGAGCAGTACTTC	CASSPRQGAKYEQYF
TRBV18	TRBD2	many	TRBJ2-5	TGTGCCAGCTCACCCCTTCCAGCGGGGGGGCCCTTAGAGACCCAGTACTTC	CASSPLPAGGPLETQYF
TRBV7-9	-	medium-sized	TRBJ1-6	TGTGCCAGCAGCTTAGTACCCCTGAGTTCACCCCTCCACTTT	CASSLVPLSSPLHF
TRBV5-4	-	-	TRBJ2-1	TGTGCCAGCAGCTTCGGCGGGTGGAGCTCCTACAATGAGCAGTTCTTC	CASSFGGWSSYNEQFF
TRBV5-1	-	-	TRBJ1-1	TGCGCCAGCAGCTTGGCCTCGACACAGGTAAAAACTGAAGCTTTCTTT	CASSLASTQVKTEAFF
TRBV18	-	medium-sized	TRBJ1-1	TGTGCCAGCTCACCTCGACAGGTGGGGGACACTGAAGCTTTCTTT	CASSPRQVGDTEAFF
TRBV7-9	-	-	TRBJ1-1	TGTGCCAGAAGCAAGGGTCCGGTTAAGCGGACTGAAGCTTTCTTT	CARSKGPVKRTEAFF
TRBV6-2/TRBV6-3	-	medium-sized	TRBJ1-1	TGTGCCAGCAGCGTTACAGGGTTGGACGCTTTCTTT	CASSVTGLDAFF
TRBV12-3/TRBV12-4	-	few	TRBJ1-5	TGTGCCAGCAGTTTAGGGGGGGAACAGCCCCAGCATTTT	CASSLGGEQPQHF
TRBV6-6	-	-	TRBJ1-1	TGTGCCAGCACCCGCCGAGTCTACACTGAAGCTTTCTTT	CASTRRVYTEAFF
TRBV19	TRBD1	medium-sized	TRBJ2-7	TGTGCCAGTAGCACAGGGGGCAGCTCCTACGAGCAGTACTTC	CASSTGGSSYEQYF
TRBV28	-	few	TRBJ1-2	TGTGCCATTACGGAGAACTATGGCTACACCTTC	CAITENYGYTF
TRBV24-1	TRBD1	medium-sized	TRBJ1-5	TGTGCCACCAGTGAACCAGGGGGCTGGCAGCCCCAGCATTTT	CATSEPGGWQPQHF
TRBV7-9	TRBD1	medium-sized	TRBJ1-2	TGTGCCAGCAGCCCGGGACAGACTAACTATGGCTACACCTTC	CASSPGQTNYGYTF
TRBV28	-	-	TRBJ1-5	TGTGCCAGCAGTTTACAGGGCTTTGGCAATCAGCCCCAGCATTTT	CASSLQGFGNQPQHF
TRBV24-1	-	many	TRBJ2-3	TGTGCCACCAGTGATTACGCGGGGGCCGATACGCAGTATTTT	CATSDYAGADTQYF
TRBV7-2	-	many	TRBJ2-5	TGTGCCAGCAGCTTCATGGGCTATCAAGAGACCCAGTACTTC	CASSFMGYQETQYF
TRBV6-5	-	few	TRBJ1-3	TGTGCCAGCAGGCCGGGACACACGAGGGACACCATATATTTT	CASRPGHTRDTIYF
TRBV9	-	medium-sized	TRBJ1-2	TGTGCCAGCAGCGTACGGGAGAACCGATATGGCTACACCTTC	CASSVRENRYGYTF
TRBV5-4	-	many	TRBJ1-6	TGTGCCAGCAGCTTGGAGGTCGGGAATTCACCCCTCCACTTT	CASSLEVGNSPLHF
TRBV18	-	large	TRBJ1-4	TGTGCCAGCTCACCGAGAGCAACTAATGAAAAACTGTTTTTT	CASSPRATNEKLFF
TRBV19	-	medium-sized	TRBJ1-2	TGTGCCAGTAGTCGGGACACTAACTATGGCTACACCTTC	CASSRDTNYGYTF
TRBV6-2/TRBV6-3	-	few	TRBJ2-1	TGTGCCAGCAGTGACGGGGACATCCTCTCGCGGCAGTTCTTC	CASSDGDILSRQFF
TRBV30	-	medium-sized	TRBJ1-1	TGTGCCTGGAGTGTAGGAATGGGGAACACTGAAGCTTTCTTT	CAWSVGMGNTEAFF